These 29 T cell receptor beta chains were all obtained from the same sample, sequenced in a study of human T cells and chemical hapten exposure. TCRdb processed the RACE reads anew with MiXCR; each CDR3 protein has one entry. The repertoire has roughly 180,000 distinct CDR3 sequences, about 20% of them found once; the top ten carry over 6.5%. The time point here: patch test 1, 2 weeks after DPC sensitization. The treatment is: therapeutic diphenylcyclopropenone sensitization with weekly scalp DPC. The sample here was whole blood, taken in connection with sensitization to the hapten diphenylcyclopropenone (DPC). Receptors were obtained from a woman aged 45 to 65 with alopecia areata. Some clones in this sample may be carry-over from other donors' samples.

This clonotype appeared many times. This sequence joins TRBV27 and TRBJ2-1, with D unresolved. The ends were cut back, 4 bases at V and 5 bases at J, with 9 bases in the middle. This CDR3 is built from 13 residues. The V gene's germline CDR1 is MNHEY and CDR2 SMNVEV (reference sequence). CDR3 sequence: CASSYGNDNEQFF. The DNA of the CDR3 is TGTGCCAGCAGTTATGGTAACGACAATGAGCAGTTCTTC.

J is TRBJ2-3 and V is TRBV25-1; D unresolved. V lost 3 bases, J lost 1 base, and 8 bases lay in between. CDR1 and CDR2 (germline): MGHDK, SYGVNS. This CDR3 spans 14 amino acids. DNA for the CDR3: TGTGCCAGCAGTGAGTTAACCGGCACAGATACGCAGTATTTT. This codes for CASSELTGTDTQYF.

This clonotype was detected only a few times. The chain carries TRBV5-1 and TRBJ2-6, with D perhaps TRBD1 (6 bases). Germline V lookup: CDR1 SGHRS, CDR2 YFSETQ. CDR3 length equals 15 residues. Trimming took 1 base from V and 4 from J, leaving 9 bases between them. CDR3: CASSLSGAGANVLTF. CDR3 DNA sequence: TGCGCCAGCAGCTTGTCAGGGGCCGGGGCCAACGTCCTGACTTTC.

This clonotype showed up many times. The chain joins TRBV6-5 to TRBJ2-3, with 10 bases that match TRBD2. Per the germline V gene, CDR1 is MNHEY and CDR2 is SVGAGI. Germline trimming cut 6 bases from V and 1 base from J; bases unmatched to any gene: 4. The CDR3 sequence is 15 residues long. The CDR3 sequence: CASSEGLAGTDTQYF. The CDR3 DNA reads as TGTGCCAGCAGCGAAGGACTAGCGGGCACAGATACGCAGTATTTT.

This clonotype was detected many times. V is TRBV29-1 and J is TRBJ1-1, with D maybe TRBD1 (5 bases). The CDR3 sequence is 12 residues long. Per the germline V gene, CDR1 is SQVTM and CDR2 is ANQGSEA. Trimming stripped 4 bases from V and 1 base from J, with 7 bases between. The CDR3 sequence: CSVAGGNTEAFF. DNA for the CDR3: TGCAGCGTTGCTGGGGGGAACACTGAAGCTTTCTTT.

This chain joins TRBV20-1 and TRBJ2-5; the D gene is possibly TRBD2 (6 bases). This CDR3 has 12 amino acids. Germline assignment: CDR1 DFQATT and CDR2 SNEGSKA (reference sequence). V lost 4 bases and J 5 bases, leaving 11 bases between the germline ends. The CDR3 DNA reads as TGCAGTGCTAAGGAGGGCTGGGAGACCCAGTACTTC. It specifies CSAKEGWETQYF.

A word on this clonotype: The junction and the germline gene differ at one end; a read error may be behind it. Written as DNA, the CDR3 is TGTGCCAGCAATTACTCGAGGTCGGACTCCGCACCTCAGTTCTTC. Its protein is CASNYSRSDSAPQFF. The chain combines TRBV6-2 or TRBV6-3 with TRBJ2-1; D is possibly TRBD2 (5 bases). Germline V gives CDR1 MNHEY, CDR2 SVGEGT. CDR3 size: 15 residues.

This clonotype was detected a few times. This rearrangement joins TRBV3-1 to TRBJ1-5, with D uncertain. The germline V gene encodes CDR1 LGHDT and CDR2 YNNKEL (reference sequence). Trimming left V 0 bases short and J 7 bases short, with 13 bases between. The CDR3 spans 15 residues. The CDR3 DNA reads TGTGCCAGCAGCCAAGATCTTAATTCGGGACAGCCCCAGCATTTT. It encodes CASSQDLNSGQPQHF.

This chain uses TRBV24-1 with TRBJ1-1; TRBD1 matches at 7 bases. This CDR3 has 15 amino acids. The trim removed 4 bases at V and 4 bases at J, leaving 8 bases unmatched. Germline CDR1 is KGHDR and CDR2 is SFDVKD. As DNA, the CDR3 is TGTGCCACCAGTGACTCGGGACAGTGGGGCACTGAAGCTTTCTTT. Its protein is CATSDSGQWGTEAFF.

This clonotype has a handful of counts. The rearrangement links TRBV29-1 to TRBJ1-1, with 8 nucleotides matching TRBD1. V shed 7 bases, J shed 5 bases, and the junction held 0 bases outside the gene matches. The V gene's germline CDR1 is SQVTM and CDR2 ANQGSEA. This CDR3 is built from 10 residues. The CDR3 is CSGTGTEAFF. The CDR3 DNA follows: TGCAGCGGGACAGGGACTGAAGCTTTCTTT. The variable domain in full, with the rest retrieved from reference TRBV29-1 and TRBJ1-1, is SAVISQKPSRDICQRGTSLTIQCQVDSQVTMMFWYRQQPGQSLTLIATANQGSEATYESGFVIDKFPISRPNLTFSTLTVSNMSPEDSSIYLCSGTGTEAFFGQGTRLTVV.

The V gene is TRBV30, the J gene TRBJ2-5; 9 nucleotides line up with TRBD2. CDR1 is GTSNPN and CDR2 is SVGIG in the germline V gene (reference sequence). J gave up 2 bases and V 3 bases, and 7 bases lay outside the gene matches. The CDR3 is made up of 15 amino acids. CDR3 coding DNA: TGTGCCTGGAGCGATAGCGGGAGTTATCAAGAGACCCAGTACTTC. Translated, it gives CAWSDSGSYQETQYF.

This clonotype has just a few counts. The junction departs from germline at one end; a sequencing error may be responsible. This chain uses TRBV2 with TRBJ2-7; 7 bases are a match to TRBD1. This CDR3 has 13 residues. Germline assignment: CDR1 SNHLY and CDR2 FYNNEI. This chain's CDR3 is CASREVPGGEQYF. Here the CDR3 DNA reads TGTGCCAGCAGAGAAGTCCCAGGGGGCGAGCAGTACTTC.

This clonotype was recorded once. Compared with germline, one end of the junction differs, possibly owing to a read error. The chain has TRBV20-1 and TRBJ2-1; TRBD1 matches 12 bases. There are 13 residues in the CDR3. Germline-derived CDR1 and CDR2 are DFQATT and SNEGSKA (reference sequence). This CDR3 is CSAPGQGAYEQSF. The CDR3 bases are TGCAGTGCCCCGGGACAGGGGGCCTATGAGCAGTCCTTC.

The chain combines TRBV20-1 with TRBJ1-1; TRBD1 matches at 12 bases. Germline CDR1 reads DFQATT; CDR2 reads SNEGSKA (reference sequence). V gave up 0 bases and J gave up 5 bases; unmatched junction bases: 10. The CDR3 is made up of 17 amino acids. CDR3 nucleotide sequence: TGCAGTGCTAGAGAGAGACAGGGACAGGGGGCCGTTACTGAAGCTTTCTTT. As protein: CSARERQGQGAVTEAFF.

The table lists this clonotype with a few counts. CDR3 loop: CASSSGGQPNEKLFF. CDR3 DNA sequence: TGTGCCAGCAGCTCCGGGGGACAGCCAAATGAAAAACTGTTTTTT. The chain employs TRBV7-2 and TRBJ1-4; 7 bases agree with TRBD1. The germline V gene has CDR1 SGHTA and CDR2 FQGNSA. This CDR3 spans 15 amino acids. With 4 bases clipped from V and 5 bases from J, the junction kept 7 bases outside the gene matches.

The chain employs TRBV7-4 and TRBJ2-7; 7 bases line up with TRBD2. There are 15 residues in the CDR3. CDR1 and CDR2 (germline): SGHVT, SQSDAQ. The trim removed 4 bases at V and 0 bases at J, leaving 6 bases unmatched. The CDR3 coding sequence is TGTGCCAGCAGCTGCCTAGCGGCCGTCTCCTACGAGCAGTACTTC. Translating gives CASSCLAAVSYEQYF.

A word on this clonotype: Relative to the germline gene, one junction end is altered; a read error may explain this. The chain has TRBV3-1 and TRBJ2-4; TRBD2 matches at 7 bases. Germline V lookup: CDR1 LGHDT, CDR2 YNNKEL (reference sequence). CDR3 length equals 13 residues. CDR3 residues: CASSAPGGTTRRF. The CDR3 DNA follows: TGTGCCAGCAGCGCGCCCGGAGGGACTACACGGCGATTC.

V is TRBV6-5 and J is TRBJ2-7; maybe TRBD2 (5 bases). V lost 5 bases and J lost 0, with 17 bases in between. The CDR3 contains 16 residues. Germline V CDR1 and CDR2: MNHEY, SVGAGI. The CDR3 here is CASSSPAGFGSYEQYF. For the CDR3, the DNA is TGTGCCAGCAGTAGCCCCGCGGGCTTCGGCTCCTACGAGCAGTACTTC.

Only a few counts were recorded for this clonotype. This chain connects TRBV5-1 to TRBJ1-1, with D hard to call. Germline CDR1 reads SGHRS; CDR2 reads YFSETQ. This CDR3 has 13 amino acids. The germline V and J ends were trimmed by 3 bases and 3 bases, with 9 bases remaining between them. The CDR3 sequence: CASSYGEDTEAFF. DNA for the CDR3: TGCGCCAGCAGCTACGGGGAGGACACTGAAGCTTTCTTT. Complete variable domain (other parts from reference TRBV5-1 and TRBJ1-1): KAGVTQTPRYLIKTRGQQVTLSCSPISGHRSVSWYQQTPGQGLQFLFEYFSETQRNKGNFPGRFSGRQFSNSRSEMNVSTLELGDSALYLCASSYGEDTEAFFGQGTRLTVV.

There are a few counts of this clonotype. The chain recombines TRBV5-1 with TRBJ2-7; TRBD2 is a possible D gene (6 bases). This CDR3 contains 14 residues. V was cut by 2 bases and J by 6 bases, with 15 bases left in between. The germline CDR1 and CDR2 sequences are SGHRS and YFSETQ. The CDR3 nucleotides read TGCGCCAGCAGCTTAGAACGCGGGATTGGCGAGCAGTACTTC. This translates into CASSLERGIGEQYF.

This clonotype was observed a handful of times. The chain employs TRBV25-1 and TRBJ2-7; 7 bases are shared with TRBD1. The CDR3 is made up of 13 amino acids. Germline loops: CDR1 MGHDK, CDR2 SYGVNS. V lost 3 bases to trimming and J lost 7 bases; unmatched junction nucleotides: 6. Here the CDR3 DNA reads TGTGCCAGCAGTGATCACTTCAGGGGGGAGCAGTACTTC. Protein sequence: CASSDHFRGEQYF.

V and J are TRBV20-1 and TRBJ2-7; no reliable D call. CDR3 length: 15 amino acids. The V gene lost 6 bases and the J gene lost 1 base, with 19 bases spanning the gap. Germline CDR1 is DFQATT and CDR2 is SNEGSKA (reference sequence). As DNA, the CDR3 is TGCAGTGCACGACAAGACCGTTACGGGTCCTACGAGCAGTACTTC. It specifies CSARQDRYGSYEQYF.

J is TRBJ2-5 and V is TRBV7-2, with 8 bases fitting TRBD2. The CDR3 totals 17 residues. J lost 1 base, V lost 5 bases, and 12 bases had no gene match. CDR1 is SGHTA, CDR2 FQGNSA, per germline. The chain's CDR3 is CASSNRGWAGGQETQYF. For the CDR3, the DNA is TGTGCCAGCAGCAATAGGGGCTGGGCGGGAGGCCAAGAGACCCAGTACTTC.

CDR3 in amino acids: CASSLLGANTGELFF. In DNA, the CDR3 is TGTGCCAGCAGCTTATTGGGGGCGAACACCGGGGAGCTGTTTTTT. The rearrangement links TRBV7-9 to TRBJ2-2; D is tentatively TRBD1 or TRBD2 (5 bases each). This CDR3 region has 15 residues. V was cut by 2 bases and J by 0 bases, with 7 bases left in between. Per germline, CDR1 SEHNR and CDR2 FQNEAQ (reference sequence).

This clonotype was found a few times. The chain carries TRBV10-3 and TRBJ2-1; 7 bases align to TRBD1. The V segment lost 10 bases and the J segment 0 bases; nucleotides outside the gene matches: 3. In germline, CDR1 is ENHRY, CDR2 SYGVKD. This CDR3 is built from 13 residues. CDR3 loop: CATTGDSYNEQFF. The CDR3 DNA is TGTGCCACCACAGGGGACTCCTACAATGAGCAGTTCTTC.

The chain employs TRBV24-1 and TRBJ2-5, with 7 bases identical to TRBD1. The ends lost 6 bases at V and 2 bases at J; junction bases unmatched: 8. The CDR3 is 15 residues long. Germline values: CDR1 KGHDR, CDR2 SFDVKD. The CDR3 coding sequence is TGTGCCACCAGTCTGACAGGGTCAATTCAAGAGACCCAGTACTTC. Translation gives CATSLTGSIQETQYF.

The chain links TRBV23-1 to TRBJ2-7, with D perhaps assigned TRBD1 or TRBD2 (5 bases each). TRBV23-1 is treated as an ORF (open reading frame) with a function not yet certain. The CDR3 consists of 16 residues. Trimming removed 2 bases from V and 4 bases from J, with 18 bases in between. As DNA, the CDR3 is TGCGCCAGCAGTCAAACTCTCGGGGACCCCCTTTACGAGCAGTACTTC. It specifies CASSQTLGDPLYEQYF.

This chain uses TRBV20-1 with TRBJ2-7; 14 positions match TRBD2. The V gene end was trimmed by 6 bases and the J gene end by 5 bases; junction bases not matched to a gene: 6. CDR1 and CDR2 (germline): DFQATT, SNEGSKA (reference sequence). The CDR3 extends over 14 amino acids. The CDR3 region has the DNA TGCAGTGCCCGAGGGACTAGCGGGAGTGACGAGCAGTACTTC. Amino acid sequence: CSARGTSGSDEQYF.

CDR3 residues: CASTQGIQETQYF. In DNA form, the CDR3 reads TGTGCCAGTACCCAGGGGATTCAAGAGACCCAGTACTTC. The chain uses TRBV5-6 and TRBJ2-5, with D perhaps matching TRBD1 (6 bases). CDR1 is SGHDT, CDR2 YYEEEE, per germline. V dropped 8 bases and J dropped 2 bases, with 13 bases sitting between them. The CDR3 runs to 13 residues.